The 25 T cell receptor beta chains in this list originate from one sample, sequenced in a study of blood T cell repertoires in COVID-19. Profiled with immunoSEQ multiplex PCR; TCRdb holds only in-frame clones, not every one. The sample lists 150,000 to 180,000 clones, approximately 83% occurring once. The source material was peripheral blood. All receptors derive from a woman aged 60 to 75 with COVID-19, enrolled during active disease.

The chain joins TRBV5-1 to TRBJ2-2; TRBD2 matches 7 bases. The CDR3 sequence is 13 residues long. Germline assignment: CDR1 SGHRS and CDR2 YFSETQ. The V gene end was trimmed by 5 bases and the J gene end by 4 bases; junction bases not matched to a gene: 2. CDR3 sequence reads: CASRGLSTGELFF. CDR3 nucleotide sequence: TGCGCCAGCAGGGGACTATCCACCGGGGAGCTGTTTTTT.

V gene TRBV11-1 combines with J gene TRBJ2-1; TRBD1 matches at 7 bases. Germline V lookup: CDR1 SGHAT, CDR2 FQDESV (reference sequence). With 6 bases clipped from V and 4 bases from J, the junction kept 6 bases outside the gene matches. This CDR3 comprises 14 residues. The CDR3 region has the DNA TGTGCCAGCAGTTGGGACAGAGAATACAATGAGCAGTTCTTC. Translated, it gives CASSWDREYNEQFF.

The genes are TRBV15 and TRBJ1-3, with a tentative D call TRBD1 (6 bases). This CDR3 spans 14 amino acids. The V end lost 1 base, the J end lost 9 bases, and 13 bases lay between the germline ends. Germline values: CDR1 LNHNV, CDR2 YYDKDF (reference sequence). The CDR3 sequence is CATSRGGGQVTIYF. The CDR3, as DNA: TGTGCCACCAGCAGAGGCGGGGGGCAGGTCACCATATATTTT.

The chain recombines TRBV5-1 with TRBJ1-2; TRBD1 is a possible D gene (6 bases). The CDR3 covers 14 residues. The germline gives CDR1 SGHRS, CDR2 YFSETQ. Trimming took off 4 bases at V and 3 bases at J, with 13 bases between the two ends. CDR3 in amino acids: CASSISGEHYGYTF. The CDR3 region has the DNA TGCGCCAGCAGCATATCAGGGGAGCACTATGGCTACACCTTC.

This chain links TRBV25-1 with TRBJ1-5, with 7 bases identical to TRBD1. Looked up from germline, CDR1 is MGHDK and CDR2 is SYGVNS. V lost 4 bases, J lost 7 bases, and 4 bases stayed unmatched. The CDR3 totals 13 residues. The CDR3 here is CASSATGVQPQHF. For the CDR3, the DNA is TGTGCCAGCAGTGCCACAGGGGTCCAGCCCCAGCATTTT.

The chain is built from TRBV7-2 and TRBJ1-2; no firm D call. V was shortened by 1 base and J by 6 bases, with 12 bases between the two germline ends. Per the germline V gene, CDR1 is SGHTA and CDR2 is FQGNSA. The CDR3 covers 14 residues. This CDR3 reads CASSLGSVQHGYTF. The CDR3 DNA follows: TGTGCCAGCAGCTTAGGGTCGGTGCAACATGGCTACACCTTC.

The CDR3 is CATKSSYNEQFF. CDR3 DNA sequence: TGCGCCACCAAGAGCTCCTACAATGAGCAGTTCTTC. V gene TRBV10-1 combines with J gene TRBJ2-1; D unclear. Trimming removed 10 bases at V and 0 bases at J, with 7 bases between. CDR3 length: 12 amino acids. Germline CDR1 is WNHNN and CDR2 is SYGVQD (reference sequence).

The J gene is TRBJ2-1, the V gene TRBV7-8, with 9 bases aligning to TRBD2. CDR3 size: 14 residues. The V segment lost 8 bases and the J segment 2 bases; nucleotides outside the gene matches: 4. Germline CDR1 SGHVS, CDR2 FQNEAQ. The CDR3 nucleotides are TGTGCCAGCGGGCGGGAGGGCCCCTACAATGAGCAGTTCTTC. Its translation: CASGREGPYNEQFF.

V is TRBV19 and J is TRBJ2-1; D may be TRBD1 (5 bases). Germline V gives CDR1 LNHDA, CDR2 SQIVND (reference sequence). Trimming stripped 3 bases from V and 6 bases from J, with 9 bases between. The CDR3 sequence is 13 residues long. CDR3 in DNA: TGTGCCAGTAGTATTGGTCAGGGCAATGAGCAGTTCTTC. Residues: CASSIGQGNEQFF.

This chain joins TRBV5-5 and TRBJ1-2; D is possibly TRBD1 (5 bases). V was trimmed by 4 bases and J by 8 bases, leaving 12 bases between them. CDR3 length equals 12 residues. Germline loops: CDR1 SGHKS, CDR2 YYEKEE (reference sequence). The DNA for the CDR3 is TGTGCCAGCAGCCTAGGGGTAGGGGGCTACACCTTC. Its translation is CASSLGVGGYTF.

The V call is TRBV7-9, the J call TRBJ2-7; weak D call: TRBD1 (5 bases). In germline, CDR1 is SEHNR, CDR2 FQNEAQ (reference sequence). The V end lost 3 bases, the J end lost 6 bases, and 12 bases lay between the germline ends. CDR3 length: 13 amino acids. The chain's CDR3 is CASSLRQLSEQYF. In DNA form, the CDR3 reads TGTGCCAGCAGCTTGAGACAGCTGAGCGAGCAGTACTTC.

The chain uses TRBV19 and TRBJ1-3, with D unresolved. CDR1 LNHDA and CDR2 SQIVND come from the germline V gene (reference sequence). CDR3 length: 14 amino acids. The V and J ends lost 7 bases and 4 bases respectively, with 14 bases between them. For the CDR3, the DNA is TGTGCCAGTACGGAGGTCTCTCGCGGAAACACCATATATTTT. Its protein is CASTEVSRGNTIYF. Combining the CDR3 with reference TRBV19 and TRBJ1-3 gives the whole variable domain DGGITQSPKYLFRKEGQNVTLSCEQNLNHDAMYWYRQDPGQGLRLIYYSQIVNDFQKGDIAEGYSVSREKKESFPLTVTSAQKNPTAFYLCASTEVSRGNTIYFGEGSWLTVV.

With respect to this clone: Other DNA sequences from this sample encode an identical CDR3 as well. The chain has TRBV12-3 or TRBV12-4 and TRBJ2-5; D is ambiguous. This CDR3 is 11 amino acids long. With 5 bases removed from V and 3 bases from J, the gap between germline ends came to 4 bases. CDR3 protein: CASSPKETQYF. In DNA, the CDR3 is TGTGCCAGCAGTCCTAAAGAGACCCAGTACTTC.

The chain joins TRBV10-3 to TRBJ1-6; D is possibly TRBD1 (5 bases). The germline V gene encodes CDR1 ENHRY and CDR2 SYGVKD. The CDR3 length is 14 residues. Trimming shortened V by 4 bases and J by 8 bases, and 12 bases separated the two germline ends. The CDR3 loop is CAISVEGGDSPLHF. In DNA form, the CDR3 reads TGTGCCATCAGTGTAGAGGGAGGGGATTCACCCCTCCACTTT.

The gene calls are TRBV19 and TRBJ2-3; 8 nucleotides align to TRBD1. The V segment lost 7 bases and the J segment 10 bases; nucleotides outside the gene matches: 13. CDR3 length: 14 amino acids. The V gene's germline CDR1 is LNHDA and CDR2 SQIVND (reference sequence). The chain's CDR3 is CASTLDRGLLPQYF. The CDR3 nucleotides read TGTGCCAGTACTCTAGACAGGGGTCTTCTTCCGCAGTATTTT. The full variable domain, its missing parts supplied by reference TRBV19 and TRBJ2-3, is DGGITQSPKYLFRKEGQNVTLSCEQNLNHDAMYWYRQDPGQGLRLIYYSQIVNDFQKGDIAEGYSVSREKKESFPLTVTSAQKNPTAFYLCASTLDRGLLPQYFGPGTRLTVL.

V is TRBV5-1 and J is TRBJ1-4; possible D gene TRBD1, 5 bases. Trimming took 4 bases from V and 7 from J, leaving 20 bases between them. The CDR3 is 16 residues long. Germline CDR1 and CDR2: SGHRS and YFSETQ. The CDR3 DNA follows: TGCGCCAGCAGCCAACGACAGATTTCGGCTTCTGAAAAACTGTTTTTT. Translated, it gives CASSQRQISASEKLFF.

V usage is TRBV3-1 (or the pseudogene TRBV3-2) and J usage is TRBJ1-5; D remains ambiguous. The V and J ends lost 0 bases and 0 bases respectively, with 9 bases between them. Germline CDR1 is LGHDT and CDR2 is YNNKEL (reference sequence). This CDR3 has 16 residues. CDR3 region: CASSQDTGYSNQPQHF. CDR3 sequence (DNA): TGTGCCAGCAGCCAAGATACGGGGTATAGCAATCAGCCCCAGCATTTT.

This chain links TRBV7-8 with TRBJ1-3; 9 nucleotides match TRBD1. After removal of 6 bases from V and 4 bases from J, the junction contained 4 bases not matched to a gene. The germline V gene has CDR1 SGHVS and CDR2 FQNEAQ. This CDR3 has 14 amino acids. The CDR3 coding sequence is TGTGCCAGCAGAGGGACAGGGAACGGAAACACCATATATTTT. Its translation is CASRGTGNGNTIYF. Looking up the rest from reference TRBV7-8 and TRBJ1-3 gives the full variable domain: GAGVSQSPRYKVAKRGQDVALRCDPISGHVSLFWYQQALGQGPEFLTYFQNEAQLDKSGLPSDRFFAERPEGSVSTLKIQRTQQEDSAVYLCASRGTGNGNTIYFGEGSWLTVV.

The J gene is TRBJ1-2, the V gene TRBV23-1, with unresolved D. Being an ORF, TRBV23-1 has a function that is uncertain. V lost 0 bases and J lost 7, with 12 bases in between. The CDR3 length is 14 residues. CDR3 amino acids: CASSQSITARGYTF. The CDR3 DNA reads TGCGCCAGCAGTCAATCAATCACAGCTCGTGGCTACACCTTC.

The J gene is TRBJ2-2, the V gene TRBV15; TRBD1 is a possible D gene (5 bases). From germline, CDR1 is LNHNV and CDR2 YYDKDF (reference sequence). This CDR3 spans 14 amino acids. V was cut by 3 bases and J by 1 base, with 6 bases left in between. The CDR3 coding sequence is TGTGCCACCAGCAGTGGACAGAACACCGGGGAGCTGTTTTTT. This codes for CATSSGQNTGELFF.

This clone was detected once. The J gene is TRBJ2-1, the V gene TRBV19; 9 nucleotides line up with TRBD1. The CDR3 contains 12 residues. Germline V lookup: CDR1 LNHDA, CDR2 SQIVND (reference sequence). CDR3 residues: CASLGQGAEQFF. In DNA, the CDR3 is TGTGCTTCATTGGGACAGGGCGCGGAGCAGTTCTTC.

The chain couples TRBV4-2 to TRBJ2-5; 7 positions agree with TRBD1. The CDR3 extends over 15 amino acids. V shed 5 bases and J 2 bases; nucleotides not matched to a gene: 8. Germline V gene sequence: CDR1 LGHNA, CDR2 YNFKEQ. CDR3 residues: CASSDGTRGQETQYF. CDR3 coding DNA: TGTGCCAGCAGCGACGGGACCAGGGGGCAAGAGACCCAGTACTTC.

This chain connects TRBV5-6 to TRBJ2-7, with 9 bases matching TRBD2. This CDR3 spans 15 amino acids. The germline gives CDR1 SGHDT, CDR2 YYEEEE. Trimming removed 2 bases from V and 3 bases from J; junction bases left unmatched: 6. The CDR3 protein is CASSFSTTSGYEQYF. Here the CDR3 DNA reads TGTGCCAGCAGCTTTTCCACGACTAGCGGCTACGAGCAGTACTTC.

The V call is TRBV7-9, the J call TRBJ1-2; weak D call: TRBD1 (5 bases). The germline V gene encodes CDR1 SEHNR and CDR2 FQNEAQ (reference sequence). CDR3 length: 14 residues. The V and J ends lost 5 bases and 4 bases respectively, with 14 bases between them. For the CDR3, the DNA is TGTGCCAGCAGCCCCCAGGTGGGACTCTATGGCTACACCTTC. Its translation is CASSPQVGLYGYTF.

This rearrangement joins TRBV5-1 to TRBJ1-4; D possibly corresponds to TRBD1 (5 bases). Germline-derived CDR1 and CDR2 are SGHRS and YFSETQ. The CDR3 spans 16 residues. V lost 5 bases to trimming and J lost 5 bases, with 19 bases between them. Here the CDR3 reads CASSLPTGAENEKLFF. CDR3 nucleotide sequence: TGCGCCAGCAGTCTCCCTACAGGAGCCGAAAATGAAAAACTGTTTTTT.